These T cell receptor beta chains were read from a single sample in a study of blood T cell repertoires in COVID-19. Profiled with immunoSEQ multiplex PCR; TCRdb holds only in-frame clones, not every one. The sample consists of about 140,000 clones, over 70% of them appearing once. The sequencing sample was made of peripheral blood. The receptor source for this set is a man aged 55 to 70 with active or convalescent COVID-19. Each CDR3 is given with its conserved first and last residue. A D gene is named only where the DNA matches it firmly. Clone size appears in some rows only: once, few, many, or a class for an expanded clone.

size	D	V	J	CDR3	DNA
-	TRBD1	TRBV5-1	TRBJ1-5	CASSPGQAQPQHF	TGCGCCAGCAGCCCAGGACAGGCTCAGCCCCAGCATTTT
-	-	TRBV6-5	TRBJ1-1	CASIRGGTEAFF	TGTGCCAGCATAAGGGGAGGCACTGAAGCTTTCTTT
-	TRBD2	TRBV19	TRBJ2-1	CASSILLAGYEQFF	TGTGCCAGTAGTATTCTACTAGCGGGATATGAGCAGTTCTTC
-	-	TRBV7-9	TRBJ2-5	CASSQTGLAQYF	TGTGCCAGCAGCCAAACAGGGTTGGCCCAGTACTTC
-	TRBD1	TRBV24-1	TRBJ1-2	CATSEPRTGRDGYTF	TGTGCCACCAGTGAGCCTCGGACAGGAAGGGATGGCTACACCTTC
-	-	TRBV19	TRBJ1-1	CASSNTVNTEAFF	TGTGCCAGTAGTAATACAGTGAACACTGAAGCTTTCTTT
-	-	TRBV18	TRBJ1-4	CASSPEWAEKLFF	TGTGCCAGCTCACCCGAGTGGGCCGAAAAACTGTTTTTT
-	-	TRBV19	TRBJ1-1	CASSIARNTEAFF	TGTGCCAGTAGTATAGCCAGGAACACTGAAGCTTTCTTT
once	TRBD2	TRBV7-9	TRBJ2-1	CASSLTSGRAQFF	TGTGCCAGCAGCTTGACTAGCGGGAGGGCGCAGTTCTTC
-	TRBD1	TRBV28	TRBJ1-2	CASSSSRGLDGF	TGTGCCAGCAGTTCCTCCAGGGGGCTGGATGGCTTC
-	TRBD1	TRBV18	TRBJ1-6	CASSPLDRGPGNSPLHF	TGTGCCAGCTCACCACTTGACAGGGGGCCAGGGAATTCACCCCTCCACTTT
-	TRBD1	TRBV9	TRBJ2-2	CASSPRQGSTGELFF	TGTGCCAGCAGCCCACGACAGGGAAGCACCGGGGAGCTGTTTTTT
-	TRBD1	TRBV7-9	TRBJ2-5	CASSTTGGQETQYF	TGTGCCAGCAGCACCACAGGGGGCCAAGAGACCCAGTACTTC
-	-	TRBV21-1	TRBJ2-7	CASTPSLAPYEQYF	TGTGCCAGCACCCCCAGCTTAGCGCCGTACGAGCAGTACTTC
-	TRBD2	TRBV6-5	TRBJ2-2	CASSYWGGNTGELFF	TGTGCCAGCAGTTACTGGGGGGGGAACACCGGGGAGCTGTTTTTT
-	-	TRBV2	TRBJ2-5	CASSEWGRAPPETQYF	TGTGCCAGCAGTGAATGGGGCAGGGCCCCCCCAGAGACCCAGTACTTC
once	-	TRBV5-4	TRBJ1-4	CASSADLGRANEKLFF	TGTGCCAGCAGCGCGGACCTTGGGAGGGCTAATGAAAAACTGTTTTTT
-	TRBD2	TRBV15	TRBJ2-5	CATSSLGLAGETQYF	TGTGCCACCAGCTCCCTGGGACTAGCGGGAGAGACCCAGTACTTC
few	TRBD2	TRBV28	TRBJ2-7	CASGGLAGGPSYEQYF	TGTGCCAGCGGAGGACTAGCGGGAGGGCCGTCCTACGAGCAGTACTTC
-	-	TRBV6-5	TRBJ2-4	CASKAGSEGNIQYF	TGTGCCAGCAAGGCGGGAAGCGAGGGGAACATTCAGTACTTC
-	TRBD2	TRBV27	TRBJ2-7	CASRGLAGGRAHEQYF	TGTGCCAGCAGGGGACTAGCGGGAGGGCGAGCCCACGAGCAGTACTTC
-	TRBD2	TRBV7-2	TRBJ2-1	CASSLEGTSGLNEQFF	TGTGCCAGCAGCTTAGAGGGGACTAGCGGACTTAATGAGCAGTTCTTC
-	TRBD1	TRBV7-6	TRBJ2-1	CASSSTGANGEQFF	TGTGCCAGCAGCTCTACAGGGGCTAATGGGGAGCAGTTCTTC
-	TRBD2	TRBV10-3	TRBJ2-3	CAIKGVGLAHSSTDTQYF	TGTGCCATCAAGGGGGTCGGACTAGCGCACTCTAGCACAGATACGCAGTATTTT
-	TRBD2	TRBV25-1	TRBJ2-7	CAREIPTSGVSYEQYF	TGTGCCAGAGAGATCCCGACTAGCGGGGTCTCCTACGAGCAGTACTTC
-	-	TRBV15	TRBJ1-3	CATSRADRGARRNTIYF	TGTGCCACCAGCAGAGCCGACCGGGGGGCTCGAAGAAACACCATATATTTT